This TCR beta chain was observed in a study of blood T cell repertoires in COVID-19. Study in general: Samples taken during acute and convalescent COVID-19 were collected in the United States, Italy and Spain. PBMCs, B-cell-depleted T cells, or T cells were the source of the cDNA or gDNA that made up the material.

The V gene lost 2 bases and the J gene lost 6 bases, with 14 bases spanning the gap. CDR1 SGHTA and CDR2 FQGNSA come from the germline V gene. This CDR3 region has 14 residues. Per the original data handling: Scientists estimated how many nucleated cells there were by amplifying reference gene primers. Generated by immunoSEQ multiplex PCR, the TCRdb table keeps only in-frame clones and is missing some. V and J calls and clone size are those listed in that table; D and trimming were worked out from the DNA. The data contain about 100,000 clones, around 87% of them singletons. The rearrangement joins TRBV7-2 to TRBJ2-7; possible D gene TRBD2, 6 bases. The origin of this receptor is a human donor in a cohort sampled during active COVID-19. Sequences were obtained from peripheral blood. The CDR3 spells CASSLRRLGGEQYF. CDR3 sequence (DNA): TGTGCCAGCAGCTTAAGACGGCTGGGGGGCGAGCAGTACTTC.